The text below deals with one T cell receptor (beta chain). This clonotype was seen only a few times. It has no known antigen specificity. The junction and the germline gene differ at one end; a read error may be behind it. Libraries were built with PCR. Sequencing used an Illumina HiSeq 2500. To normalize quantification of the TCRbeta repertoire, the TCR libraries were built with molecular barcoding that relied on unique molecular identifiers. TCRdb reran the public reads through fastp at Q25 and MiXCR, keeping productive beta chains. Every distinct CDR3 protein forms one entry, paired with its most common genes and DNA. The sample includes 600,000 or so distinct CDR3 sequences, with 20% to 25% observed a single time. Roughly 13% of the sample is held by the ten biggest clonotypes. Looking up the germline V gene yields CDR1 SGHVS and CDR2 FQNEAQ. The CDR3 goes from the cysteine to the phenylalanine over 16 residues. The sequence is cut down to CDR3 DNA, 48 bases in frame from base 1.

These data belong to a study of T-cell reconstitution after alpha-beta-depleted transplantation in children (dated by TCRdb to between 2015 and 2016). About the full investigation: Using TCR repertoire profiling, the study followed T-cell immune reconstitution in a quantitative way in children after TCRalphabeta/CD19-depleted allogeneic hematopoietic cell transplantation. Broad study findings and their caveats: The high TCRbeta diversity at day 60 in some patients was ascribed to recipient T cells and intrathymic progenitors that had survived conditioning. Apparently early alphabetaT-cell count recovery about two months after transplant reportedly relied on only several hundred rapidly expanded clones derived from non-depleted graft cells. Over the following months the frequencies of hyperexpanded clones went down, and after one year T-cell counts and TCRbeta diversity were mostly credited to newly produced T cells.

Explained via the paper, the treatment or condition label denotes: allogeneic hematopoietic cell transplantation with graft depleted of TCRalphabeta T cells and CD19 B cells. TCRalphabeta/CD19-depleted allogeneic hematopoietic cell grafts were given to the transplant recipients, all of whom were children. This clonotype was sampled from a boy under three years old who had a stem cell transplant for acute myeloid leukemia, so the T cells may come from the graft donor. The input for sequencing was PBMCs, mostly from graft donor cells, taken 360 days after TCRalphabeta/CD19-depleted stem cell transplant. This chain joins TRBV7-8 to TRBJ2-3; a confident D gene designation cannot be given. The CDR3 is CASGLERLPSTDTQYF. The nucleotide sequence is given as TGTGCCAGCGGCTTAGAACGGCTACCGAGTACAGATACGCAGTATTTT. Joined to the reference TRBV7-8 and TRBJ2-3 proteins, this CDR3 gives the full variable domain: GAGVSQSPRYKVAKRGQDVALRCDPISGHVSLFWYQQALGQGPEFLTYFQNEAQLDKSGLPSDRFFAERPEGSVSTLKIQRTQQEDSAVYLCASGLERLPSTDTQYFGPGTRLTVL.